This T cell receptor beta chain was captured by sequencing in a study of blood T cell repertoires in COVID-19. Background on the study: There were acute and convalescent COVID-19 samples, and they came from the United States, Italy and Spain. T cells, B-cell-depleted T cells, or PBMCs supplied cDNA or gDNA.

Source study methods: Estimation of nucleated cell counts relied on the amplification of reference gene primers. Assay: immunoSEQ multiplex PCR; the TCRdb copy retains only in-frame clones and omits some. V, J and clone size derive from that table, while D and trimming were established from the DNA sequence. This sample yields about 62,000 clones, of which 85% to 90% are seen a single time; more than 15% belongs to the top ten. Patients in Seattle were enrolled during active infection, then followed longitudinally. The clonotype comes from a woman between 55 and 75 years old with COVID-19, enrolled during active disease. Sequenced sample: peripheral blood.

The CDR3 region is CASSIRLVGGEQFF. The CDR3 DNA reads TGTGCCAGTAGTATTCGACTAGTCGGCGGTGAGCAGTTCTTC. This chain links TRBV19 with TRBJ2-1, with D maybe TRBD2 (6 bases). Germline-derived CDR1 and CDR2 are LNHDA and SQIVND (reference sequence). The CDR3 sequence is 14 residues long. Trimming cost V 3 bases and J 9 bases, with 15 bases left between them.